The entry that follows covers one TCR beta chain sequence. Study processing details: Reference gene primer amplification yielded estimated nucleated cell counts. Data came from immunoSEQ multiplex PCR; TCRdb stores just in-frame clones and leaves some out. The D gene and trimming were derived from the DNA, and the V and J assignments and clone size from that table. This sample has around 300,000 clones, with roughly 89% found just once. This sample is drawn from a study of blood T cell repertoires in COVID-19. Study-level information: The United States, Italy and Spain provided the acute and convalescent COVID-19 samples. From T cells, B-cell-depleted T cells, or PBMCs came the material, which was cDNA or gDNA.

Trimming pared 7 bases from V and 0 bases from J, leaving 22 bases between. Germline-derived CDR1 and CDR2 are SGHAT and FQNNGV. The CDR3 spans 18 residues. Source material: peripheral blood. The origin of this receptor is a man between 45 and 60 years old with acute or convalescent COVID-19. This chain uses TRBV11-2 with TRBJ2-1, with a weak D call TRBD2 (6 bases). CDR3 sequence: CASTPTARGASSYNEQFF. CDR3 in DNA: TGTGCCAGCACCCCAACCGCGCGGGGCGCTAGCTCCTACAATGAGCAGTTCTTC. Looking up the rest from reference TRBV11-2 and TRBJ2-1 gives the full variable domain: EAGVAQSPRYKIIEKRQSVAFWCNPISGHATLYWYQQILGQGPKLLIQFQNNGVVDDSQLPKDRFSAERLKGVDSTLKIQPAKLEDSAVYLCASTPTARGASSYNEQFFGPGTRLTVL.